The 17 T cell receptor beta chains below come from one sample, sequenced in a study of blood T cell repertoires in COVID-19. Sequenced by immunoSEQ multiplex PCR; TCRdb stores in-frame clones only, minus some. The sample shows about 260,000 clones, 84% of them seen only once. Sequencing was carried out using peripheral blood. The origin of the receptors is a human donor in a cohort sampled during active COVID-19.

The chain carries TRBV5-5 and TRBJ1-5; TRBD1 agrees at 8 bases. The CDR3 runs 15 residues. CDR1 is SGHKS, CDR2 YYEKEE, per germline (reference sequence). V shed 4 bases and J 5 bases; nucleotides not matched to a gene: 8. The CDR3 DNA sequence: TGTGCCAGCAGCCTGGGACAGGATCCTTATCAGCCCCAGCATTTT. Translating it yields CASSLGQDPYQPQHF.

The table lists this clone with many counts. This rearrangement joins TRBV19 to TRBJ2-7; TRBD1 is a possible D gene (6 bases). Trimming cost V 6 bases and J 1 base, with 10 bases left between them. The CDR3 consists of 13 residues. Germline lookup yields CDR1 LNHDA and CDR2 SQIVND (reference sequence). The CDR3 loop is CASSRGRSYEQYF. Written as DNA, the CDR3 is TGTGCCAGTAGCAGGGGCAGGTCCTACGAGCAGTACTTC.

V is TRBV27 and J is TRBJ2-7; 8 nucleotides agree with TRBD1. This CDR3 is built from 15 residues. Trimming took 4 bases from V and 3 from J; bases not matched to a gene: 8. CDR1 MNHEY and CDR2 SMNVEV come from the germline V gene (reference sequence). Here the CDR3 reads CASSYTGTGGYEQYF. The CDR3 DNA sequence: TGTGCCAGCAGTTACACCGGGACAGGAGGCTACGAGCAGTACTTC.

The table lists this clone with a few counts. The chain joins TRBV2 to TRBJ2-7; D is unclear. The germline CDR1 and CDR2 sequences are SNHLY and FYNNEI. The CDR3 totals 14 residues. Trimming shortened V by 8 bases and J by 0 bases, and 14 bases separated the two germline ends. The CDR3 DNA is TGTGCCAGCGAGATTTCGGCAGGCTCCTACGAGCAGTACTTC. Amino acid sequence: CASEISAGSYEQYF.

This chain links TRBV28 with TRBJ2-1; the D gene is possibly TRBD2 (5 bases). The CDR3 is 15 amino acids. Trimming removed 8 bases at V and 0 bases at J, with 14 bases between. The germline V gene encodes CDR1 MDHEN and CDR2 SYDVKM. The CDR3 is CASEGGWSSYNEQFF. Here the CDR3 DNA reads TGTGCCAGCGAAGGAGGCTGGAGCTCCTACAATGAGCAGTTCTTC. Full variable domain (outside the CDR3, taken from reference TRBV28 and TRBJ2-1): DVKVTQSSRYLVKRTGEKVFLECVQDMDHENMFWYRQDPGLGLRLIYFSYDVKMKEKGDIPEGYSVSREKKERFSLILESASTNQTSMYLCASEGGWSSYNEQFFGPGTRLTVL.

This chain uses TRBV28 with TRBJ1-1; D might be TRBD1 (5 bases). Germline lookup yields CDR1 MDHEN and CDR2 SYDVKM. CDR3 length equals 17 residues. With 8 bases removed from V and 0 bases from J, the gap between germline ends came to 22 bases. CDR3 sequence: CASPPSPGVEVNTEAFF. CDR3 nucleotides: TGTGCCAGCCCCCCCTCGCCGGGGGTAGAAGTGAACACTGAAGCTTTCTTT.

The V call is TRBV18, the J call TRBJ2-5, with D perhaps matching TRBD1 (6 bases). The CDR3 is 15 amino acids. The V and J ends lost 2 bases and 3 bases respectively, with 13 bases between them. Germline CDR1 is KGHSH and CDR2 is LQKENI. The CDR3 loop is CASSPSIGQKETQYF. The CDR3 DNA sequence: TGTGCCAGCTCACCAAGTATCGGACAGAAAGAGACCCAGTACTTC.

The chain employs TRBV3-1 (or the pseudogene TRBV3-2) and TRBJ2-7; D gene unclear. Germline values: CDR1 LGHDT, CDR2 YNNKEL (reference sequence). V was trimmed by 4 bases and J by 3 bases, leaving 7 bases between them. The CDR3 extends over 12 amino acids. CDR3: CASSPLSYEQYF. Here the CDR3 DNA reads TGTGCCAGCAGCCCCCTCAGCTACGAGCAGTACTTC.

The CDR3 sequence is CASSLSGSVRNTQYF. CDR3 coding DNA: TGTGCCAGCAGTCTTAGCGGGAGTGTGAGAAATACGCAGTATTTT. The chain recombines TRBV27 with TRBJ2-3, with 9 nucleotides matching TRBD2. This CDR3 has 15 residues. Germline V gene sequence: CDR1 MNHEY, CDR2 SMNVEV (reference sequence). Trimming took 5 bases from V and 7 from J; bases not matched to a gene: 10.

The gene calls are TRBV7-9 and TRBJ1-6; 7 bases match TRBD1. CDR1 is SEHNR and CDR2 is FQNEAQ in the germline V gene (reference sequence). The CDR3 has 14 amino acids. V gave up 1 base and J gave up 11 bases; unmatched junction bases: 5. Here the CDR3 reads CASSLVGGGAPLHF. The CDR3, as DNA: TGTGCCAGCAGCTTAGTTGGAGGGGGCGCACCCCTCCACTTT.

The chain combines TRBV2 with TRBJ1-3, with 7 bases aligning to TRBD1. J gave up 3 bases and V 6 bases, and 8 bases lay outside the gene matches. CDR1 SNHLY and CDR2 FYNNEI come from the germline V gene. This CDR3 contains 15 residues. The DNA of the CDR3 is TGTGCCAGCAGCACAAACAGGGGAGGTGGAAACACCATATATTTT. This translates into CASSTNRGGGNTIYF.

The V and J genes are TRBV6-1 and TRBJ2-2; D unclear. This CDR3 spans 14 amino acids. Germline loops: CDR1 MNHNS, CDR2 SASEGT. V was pared by 2 bases and J by 6 bases, with 10 bases between. CDR3 DNA: TGTGCCAGCAGTGAACCTCACATCGCCGGGGAGCTGTTTTTT. It encodes CASSEPHIAGELFF.

The chain recombines TRBV21-1 with TRBJ2-5; no check of the table's D call, TRBD2, against the DNA was made. TRBV21-1 is noted as a pseudogene. The CDR3 has 16 residues. In nucleotides, the CDR3 is TGTGCCAGCAGCAATCGGACTAGCGGGGGCCAAGAGACCCAGTACTTC. Protein product: CASSNRTSGGQETQYF.

The chain is built from TRBV19 and TRBJ1-1; TRBD1 might be the D (6 bases). The germline CDR1 and CDR2 sequences are LNHDA and SQIVND (reference sequence). V lost 5 bases and J lost 11, with 18 bases in between. This CDR3 spans 13 amino acids. CDR3 in amino acids: CASSGQGNLRAFF. The CDR3, as DNA: TGTGCCAGTAGTGGTCAGGGGAACCTTCGGGCTTTCTTT.

This clone was seen more than once but under ten times. The V call is TRBV3-1 (or the pseudogene TRBV3-2), the J call TRBJ1-1; 7 bases map to TRBD1. This CDR3 comprises 13 residues. CDR1 LGHDT and CDR2 YNNKEL come from the germline V gene (reference sequence). V gave up 2 bases and J gave up 9 bases; unmatched junction bases: 6. The CDR3 loop reads CASSQQGVGQAFF. CDR3 sequence (DNA): TGTGCCAGCAGCCAACAGGGGGTTGGACAAGCTTTCTTT.

The chain carries TRBV19 and TRBJ2-7, with 8 bases fitting TRBD2. V was clipped by 3 bases and J by 3 bases; unmatched bases: 13. From germline, CDR1 is LNHDA and CDR2 SQIVND (reference sequence). The CDR3 contains 17 residues. This CDR3 reads CASSIDAATGGDYEQYF. CDR3 bases: TGTGCCAGTAGTATCGATGCTGCGACGGGGGGGGACTACGAGCAGTACTTC.

This rearrangement joins TRBV18 to TRBJ2-3; 7 bases align to TRBD2. The CDR3 contains 15 residues. Germline lookup yields CDR1 KGHSH and CDR2 LQKENI. J was trimmed by 6 bases and V by 0 bases; bases with no gene match: 6. As DNA, the CDR3 is TGTGCCAGCTCACCACCCGGACTAGTTGGGGATACGCAGTATTTT. Translating gives CASSPPGLVGDTQYF. The whole variable domain, filled in from reference TRBV18 and TRBJ2-3, reads NAGVMQNPRHLVRRRGQEARLRCSPMKGHSHVYWYRQLPEEGLKFMVYLQKENIIDESGMPKERFSAEFPKEGPSILRIQQVVRGDSAAYFCASSPPGLVGDTQYFGPGTRLTVL.